This T cell receptor beta chain was obtained from a study of blood T cells in healthy people across ages. This clonotype showed up many times. The antigen is undetermined. Regarding the study as a whole: With age, beta diversity per million T cells declined roughly linearly, significantly by 40.

Using a J-beta primer mix together with a sample-barcoded 5' primer, a second PCR was run for about 6 to 12 cycles. TCRdb reprocessed the 5' RACE reads with MiXCR, giving one entry per CDR3 protein. The sample comprises hundreds of thousands of distinct CDR3 sequences, more than 25% of which are singletons, and around a sixth rests with the top ten. Sequencing input: blood. The receptor was derived from an elderly woman in good health.

This CDR3 reads CASSPGGKQETQYF. In DNA, the CDR3 is TGTGCCAGCTCCCCCGGTGGGAAGCAAGAGACCCAGTACTTC. The V call is TRBV11-2, the J call TRBJ2-5; D not resolved. Trimming shortened V by 8 bases and J by 2 bases, and 15 bases separated the two germline ends. The V gene's germline CDR1 is SGHAT and CDR2 FQNNGV. This CDR3 comprises 14 residues.